A single sample is the source of the 23 T cell receptor beta chains below, sequenced in a study of cytomegalovirus exposure and HLA in healthy donors. Only in-frame clones appear in the TCRdb table, and some are missing; sequencing was by immunoSEQ multiplex PCR. The profile shows 100,000 to 150,000 clones, 90% to 96% of them singletons. The sequencing sample was made of PBMCs. The receptor source for this set is a young man in good health and CMV-seronegative.

The rearrangement joins TRBV7-6 to TRBJ1-5, with D unclear. Germline V gives CDR1 SGHVS, CDR2 FNYEAQ. Trimming pared 0 bases from V and 1 base from J, leaving 19 bases between. The CDR3 has 19 residues. For the CDR3, the DNA is TGTGCCAGCAGCTTAGCTAGGGCAGGAGGCATCGTAAGCAATCAGCCCCAGCATTTT. Its protein is CASSLARAGGIVSNQPQHF.

V gene TRBV19 combines with J gene TRBJ2-1; D may be TRBD2 (7 bases). The germline CDR1 and CDR2 sequences are LNHDA and SQIVND (reference sequence). This CDR3 is built from 15 residues. V lost 3 bases, J lost 2 bases, and 11 bases lay in between. CDR3 in DNA: TGTGCCAGTAGTATGGCCGGGGGGCCCTACAATGAGCAGTTCTTC. It yields the protein CASSMAGGPYNEQFF.

The rearrangement joins TRBV30 to TRBJ1-5; 8 bases map to TRBD1. Germline CDR1 and CDR2: GTSNPN and SVGIG (reference sequence). V trimming: 1 base; J trimming: 0 bases; junction bases outside the gene matches: 5. This CDR3 is built from 16 residues. The CDR3: CAWSDRTGTSNQPQHF. The CDR3 DNA sequence: TGTGCCTGGAGTGATCGGACAGGGACTAGCAATCAGCCCCAGCATTTT.

The chain carries TRBV9 and TRBJ2-5; 8 positions agree with TRBD1. Germline V gene data show CDR1 as SGDLS and CDR2 as YYNGEE. This CDR3 has 15 residues. V gave up 2 bases and J gave up 5 bases; unmatched junction bases: 8. The CDR3 DNA sequence: TGTGCCAGCAGCGTTTTACAGGGGGTTGGGGAGACCCAGTACTTC. Encoded protein: CASSVLQGVGETQYF.

This chain connects TRBV28 to TRBJ2-3, with 7 bases that match TRBD1. J lost 0 bases, V lost 5 bases, and 5 bases had no gene match. CDR1 is MDHEN and CDR2 is SYDVKM in the germline V gene. The CDR3 has 15 amino acids. This CDR3 reads CASSLTGVSTDTQYF. DNA of the CDR3: TGTGCCAGCAGTCTCACAGGGGTTAGCACAGATACGCAGTATTTT.

This rearrangement joins TRBV5-4 to TRBJ1-2; 7 bases are a match to TRBD1. The ends lost 3 bases at V and 12 bases at J; junction bases unmatched: 5. This CDR3 spans 11 amino acids. Germline values: CDR1 SGHNT, CDR2 YYREEE (reference sequence). CDR3 sequence reads: CASSSTGSDTF. The CDR3 coding sequence is TGTGCCAGCAGCTCGACAGGGTCGGACACCTTC.

This rearrangement joins TRBV7-2 to TRBJ1-3; no clear D gene. V dropped 5 bases and J dropped 4 bases, with 18 bases sitting between them. Germline V gene sequence: CDR1 SGHTA, CDR2 FQGNSA. The CDR3 extends over 16 amino acids. CDR3 residues: CASSPYLSPGGNTIYF. CDR3 sequence (DNA): TGTGCCAGCAGCCCCTACCTGTCCCCGGGAGGAAACACCATATATTTT.

The rearrangement joins TRBV6-1 to TRBJ2-1; TRBD1 aligns across 9 bases. V shed 6 bases and J 4 bases; nucleotides not matched to a gene: 7. There are 15 residues in the CDR3. Germline CDR1 and CDR2: MNHNS and SASEGT. In DNA, the CDR3 is TGTGCCAGCAGACTGACAGGGGGAGTATACAATGAGCAGTTCTTC. Encoded protein: CASRLTGGVYNEQFF.

The chain links TRBV28 to TRBJ1-2; D not certain. From germline, CDR1 is MDHEN and CDR2 SYDVKM. The CDR3 totals 14 residues. Trimming removed 4 bases at V and 4 bases at J, with 13 bases between. The CDR3 here is CASSSSPAGYGYTF. Here the CDR3 DNA reads TGTGCCAGCAGTTCCTCCCCGGCAGGCTATGGCTACACCTTC.

The genes are TRBV18 and TRBJ2-3, with 9 bases identical to TRBD1. The CDR3 spans 14 residues. CDR1 is KGHSH and CDR2 is LQKENI in the germline V gene. J was trimmed by 6 bases and V by 3 bases; bases with no gene match: 4. The CDR3 loop reads CASSPTGGGDTQYF. The CDR3 nucleotides are TGTGCCAGCTCACCGACAGGGGGAGGTGATACGCAGTATTTT.

This clone was recorded only once. As DNA, the CDR3 is TGTGCCAGCAGCCCAGTCGTGGGGGGTGGTGGCTACACCTTC. Translation: CASSPVVGGGGYTF. This chain uses TRBV11-2 with TRBJ1-2; D might be TRBD1 (5 bases). V was shortened by 5 bases and J by 7 bases, with 17 bases between the two germline ends. This CDR3 contains 14 residues. The V gene's germline CDR1 is SGHAT and CDR2 FQNNGV. Looking up the rest from reference TRBV11-2 and TRBJ1-2 gives the full variable domain: EAGVAQSPRYKIIEKRQSVAFWCNPISGHATLYWYQQILGQGPKLLIQFQNNGVVDDSQLPKDRFSAERLKGVDSTLKIQPAKLEDSAVYLCASSPVVGGGGYTFGSGTRLTVV.

The genes are TRBV30 and TRBJ1-1; a weak D match, TRBD1 (5 bases). V lost 2 bases and J 2 bases, leaving 15 bases between the germline ends. CDR1 GTSNPN and CDR2 SVGIG come from the germline V gene (reference sequence). This CDR3 has 15 residues. The CDR3 nucleotides read TGTGCCTGGAGTATCATGCAGGGAATAAACACTGAAGCTTTCTTT. It is translated as CAWSIMQGINTEAFF.

In this sample, this clone turned up once. The chain couples TRBV18 to TRBJ1-1; TRBD1 matches at 7 bases. Germline V CDR1 and CDR2: KGHSH, LQKENI. This CDR3 is 15 amino acids long. Losses at the gene ends were 1 base for V and 2 bases for J; bases not matched to a gene: 4. The chain's CDR3 is CASSPRQGPNTEAFF. CDR3 nucleotides: TGTGCCAGCTCACCACGACAGGGCCCTAACACTGAAGCTTTCTTT.

This rearrangement joins TRBV2 to TRBJ2-1, with TRBD2 as a possible D gene (5 bases). The CDR3 consists of 16 residues. V was trimmed by 8 bases and J by 7 bases, leaving 24 bases between them. From germline, CDR1 is SNHLY and CDR2 FYNNEI. CDR3 region: CASGGGRGGSNNEQFF. The CDR3 DNA is TGTGCCAGCGGCGGCGGGCGAGGAGGCTCTAATAATGAGCAGTTCTTC.

CDR3 protein: CASSFVNRLYNEQFF. In DNA form, the CDR3 reads TGTGCCAGCAGCTTTGTAAACCGACTGTACAATGAGCAGTTCTTC. The chain joins TRBV12-1 to TRBJ2-1; the table's D call, TRBD2, was not checked against the DNA. TRBV12-1 is marked as a pseudogene. The CDR3 is 15 amino acids.

This rearrangement joins TRBV2 to TRBJ1-5; possible D gene TRBD1, 6 bases. The V end lost 6 bases, the J end lost 2 bases, and 14 bases lay between the germline ends. The CDR3 has 15 amino acids. CDR1 SNHLY and CDR2 FYNNEI come from the germline V gene. The CDR3 here is CASSLDRNGNQPQHF. CDR3 bases: TGTGCCAGCAGCTTAGACAGGAATGGCAATCAGCCCCAGCATTTT.

The V and J genes are TRBV13 and TRBJ1-1; D might be TRBD1 (5 bases). The germline gives CDR1 PRHDT, CDR2 FYEKMQ (reference sequence). V gave up 0 bases and J gave up 8 bases, with 13 bases separating them. The CDR3 consists of 14 residues. CDR3 residues: CASSLGPQGREAFF. The CDR3 DNA sequence: TGTGCCAGCAGCTTAGGCCCCCAGGGAAGGGAAGCTTTCTTT.

The chain employs TRBV7-9 and TRBJ1-2; D is unclear. This CDR3 has 16 amino acids. Between the trimmed V and J ends, which lost 0 bases and 4 bases, there was a span of 15 bases. Per germline, CDR1 SEHNR and CDR2 FQNEAQ (reference sequence). In nucleotides, the CDR3 is TGTGCCAGCAGCTTAGCCTCGGTGGGCAGGATCTATGGCTACACCTTC. It encodes CASSLASVGRIYGYTF. The full variable domain, with the rest looked up from reference TRBV7-9 and TRBJ1-2, is DTGVSQNPRHKITKRGQNVTFRCDPISEHNRLYWYRQTLGQGPEFLTYFQNEAQLEKSRLLSDRFSAERPKGSFSTLEIQRTEQGDSAMYLCASSLASVGRIYGYTFGSGTRLTVV.

This clone was seen only once. The V call is TRBV19, the J call TRBJ1-1, with TRBD1 identical over 9 bases. V dropped 8 bases and J dropped 10; count of bases not matched to a gene: 8. There are 12 residues in the CDR3. Per germline, CDR1 LNHDA and CDR2 SQIVND (reference sequence). The CDR3: CASLRAQGAAFF. The CDR3 DNA reads as TGTGCCAGTCTACGGGCACAGGGGGCAGCTTTCTTT.

This clone was observed once. V and J are TRBV7-3 and TRBJ2-1; 8 nucleotides agree with TRBD1. The CDR3 runs 15 residues. Per the germline V gene, CDR1 is SGHTA and CDR2 is FQGTGA. J gave up 2 bases and V 6 bases, and 6 bases lay outside the gene matches. CDR3 sequence: CASSLRQGPYNEQFF. CDR3 nucleotides: TGTGCCAGCAGTCTTAGACAGGGGCCCTACAATGAGCAGTTCTTC. The full variable domain, completed using reference TRBV7-3 and TRBJ2-1, is GAGVSQTPSNKVTEKGKYVELRCDPISGHTALYWYRQSLGQGPEFLIYFQGTGAADDSGLPNDRFFAVRPEGSVSTLKIQRTERGDSAVYLCASSLRQGPYNEQFFGPGTRLTVL.

The chain is built from TRBV6-5 and TRBJ1-1, with D perhaps matching TRBD1 (6 bases). Germline V gives CDR1 MNHEY, CDR2 SVGAGI. With 0 bases removed from V and 4 bases from J, the gap between germline ends came to 12 bases. The CDR3 is 15 residues long. The CDR3 protein is CASSYSMQGSTEAFF. CDR3 nucleotides: TGTGCCAGCAGTTACTCGATGCAGGGGAGCACTGAAGCTTTCTTT.

The rearrangement uses TRBV29-1 and TRBJ2-2, with D maybe TRBD2 (6 bases). V shed 2 bases and J shed 3 bases, with 10 bases lying between them. Germline lookup yields CDR1 SQVTM and CDR2 ANQGSEA. The CDR3 runs to 14 residues. CDR3 amino acids: CSVESGTYTGELFF. In DNA, the CDR3 is TGCAGCGTTGAATCAGGGACTTACACCGGGGAGCTGTTTTTT.

V usage is TRBV28 and J usage is TRBJ1-3; maybe TRBD1 (5 bases). Trimming took 4 bases from V and 0 from J, leaving 10 bases between them. In germline, CDR1 is MDHEN, CDR2 SYDVKM. The CDR3 spans 15 residues. The CDR3 is CASSSDSYSGNTIYF. CDR3 nucleotides: TGTGCCAGCAGTTCCGACAGCTACTCTGGAAACACCATATATTTT. The complete variable domain, with remaining parts taken from reference TRBV28 and TRBJ1-3, reads DVKVTQSSRYLVKRTGEKVFLECVQDMDHENMFWYRQDPGLGLRLIYFSYDVKMKEKGDIPEGYSVSREKKERFSLILESASTNQTSMYLCASSSDSYSGNTIYFGEGSWLTVV.